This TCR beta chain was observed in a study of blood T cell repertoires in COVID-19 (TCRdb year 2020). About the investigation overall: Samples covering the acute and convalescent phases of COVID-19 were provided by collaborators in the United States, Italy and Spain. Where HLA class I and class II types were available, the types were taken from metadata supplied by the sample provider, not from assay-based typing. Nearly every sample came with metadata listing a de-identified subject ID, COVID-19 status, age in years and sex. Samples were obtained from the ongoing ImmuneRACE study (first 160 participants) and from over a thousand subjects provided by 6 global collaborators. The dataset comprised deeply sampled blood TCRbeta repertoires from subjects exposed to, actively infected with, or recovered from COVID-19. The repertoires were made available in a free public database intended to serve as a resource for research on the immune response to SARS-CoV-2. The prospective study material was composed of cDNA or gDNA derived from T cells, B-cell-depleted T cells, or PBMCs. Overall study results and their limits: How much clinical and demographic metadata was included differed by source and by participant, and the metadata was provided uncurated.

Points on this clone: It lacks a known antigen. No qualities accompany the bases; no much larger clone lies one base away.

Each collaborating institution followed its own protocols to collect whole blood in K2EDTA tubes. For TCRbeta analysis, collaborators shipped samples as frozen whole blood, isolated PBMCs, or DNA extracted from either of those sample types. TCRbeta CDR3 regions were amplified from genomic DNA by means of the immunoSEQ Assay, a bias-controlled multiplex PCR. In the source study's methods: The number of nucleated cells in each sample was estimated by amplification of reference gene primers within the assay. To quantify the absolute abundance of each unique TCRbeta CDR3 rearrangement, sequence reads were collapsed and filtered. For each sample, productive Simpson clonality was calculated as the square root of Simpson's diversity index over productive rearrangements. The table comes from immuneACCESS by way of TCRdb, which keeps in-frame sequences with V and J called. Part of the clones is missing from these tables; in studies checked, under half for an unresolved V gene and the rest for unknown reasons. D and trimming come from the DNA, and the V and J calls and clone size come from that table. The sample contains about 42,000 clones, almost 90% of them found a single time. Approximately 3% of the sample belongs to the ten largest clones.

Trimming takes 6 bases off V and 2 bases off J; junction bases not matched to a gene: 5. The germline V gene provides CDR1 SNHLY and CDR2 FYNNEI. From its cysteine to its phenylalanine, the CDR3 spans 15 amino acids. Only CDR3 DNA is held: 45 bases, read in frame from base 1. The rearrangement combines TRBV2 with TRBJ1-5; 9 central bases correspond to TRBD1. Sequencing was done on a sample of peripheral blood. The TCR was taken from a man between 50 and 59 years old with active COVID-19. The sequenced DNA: TGTGCCAGCAGGGGGGACAGGGTAGGCAATCAGCCCCAGCATTTT. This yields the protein CASRGDRVGNQPQHF.